Here is one T cell receptor beta chain with its context. Some clones are missing from TCRdb's copy, which holds only in-frame ones; the method was immunoSEQ multiplex PCR. The data hold about 160,000 clones, with 80% to 90% observed a single time. The data were taken from a study of cytomegalovirus exposure and HLA in healthy donors. Losses at the gene ends were 1 base for V and 5 bases for J; bases not matched to a gene: 9. The germline gives CDR1 SGHTA, CDR2 FQGNSA. The CDR3 runs 16 residues. The sequencing sample was made of PBMCs. The TCR sequence derives from a woman aged 25 to 39 in good health and CMV-seronegative. The chain employs TRBV7-2 and TRBJ2-7; 9 bases match TRBD1. In DNA, the CDR3 is TGTGCCAGCAGCTTAGTATTCGGACAGGGGAAGGACGAGCAGTACTTC. This sequence encodes CASSLVFGQGKDEQYF.